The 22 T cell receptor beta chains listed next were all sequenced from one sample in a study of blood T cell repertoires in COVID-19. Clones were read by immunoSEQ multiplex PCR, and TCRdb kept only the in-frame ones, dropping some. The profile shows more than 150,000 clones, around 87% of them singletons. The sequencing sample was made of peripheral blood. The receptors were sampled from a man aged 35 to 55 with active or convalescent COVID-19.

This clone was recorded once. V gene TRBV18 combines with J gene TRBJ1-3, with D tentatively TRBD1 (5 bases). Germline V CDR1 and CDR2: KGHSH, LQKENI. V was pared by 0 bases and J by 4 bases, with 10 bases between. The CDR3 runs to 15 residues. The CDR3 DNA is TGTGCCAGCTCACCACCTCAGAGACAGGGAAACACCATATATTTT. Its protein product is CASSPPQRQGNTIYF.

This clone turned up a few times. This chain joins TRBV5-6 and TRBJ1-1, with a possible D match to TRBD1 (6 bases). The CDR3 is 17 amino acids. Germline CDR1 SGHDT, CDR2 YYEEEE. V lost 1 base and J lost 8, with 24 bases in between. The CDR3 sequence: CASSLFSPGVQGNEAFF. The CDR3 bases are TGTGCCAGCAGCTTGTTCTCACCCGGTGTGCAGGGGAACGAAGCTTTCTTT.

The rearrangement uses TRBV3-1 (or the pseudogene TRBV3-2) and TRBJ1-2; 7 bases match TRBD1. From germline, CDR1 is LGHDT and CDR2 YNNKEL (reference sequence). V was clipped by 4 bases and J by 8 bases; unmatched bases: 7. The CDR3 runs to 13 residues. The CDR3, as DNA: TGTGCCAGCAGCCGATATCAGGGGGAAGGCTACACCTTC. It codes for CASSRYQGEGYTF.

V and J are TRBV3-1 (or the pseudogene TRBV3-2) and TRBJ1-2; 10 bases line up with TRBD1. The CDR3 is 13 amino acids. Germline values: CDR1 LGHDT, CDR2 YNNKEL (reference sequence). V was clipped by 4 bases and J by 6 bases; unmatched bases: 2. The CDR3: CASSPGQGNGYTF. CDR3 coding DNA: TGTGCCAGCAGCCCGGGACAGGGGAATGGCTACACCTTC.

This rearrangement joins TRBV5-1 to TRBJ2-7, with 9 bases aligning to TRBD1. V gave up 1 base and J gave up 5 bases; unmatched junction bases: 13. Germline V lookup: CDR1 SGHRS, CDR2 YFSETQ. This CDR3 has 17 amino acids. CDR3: CASSLPTGTGHFDEQYF. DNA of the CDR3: TGCGCCAGCAGCTTGCCAACCGGGACAGGGCACTTTGACGAGCAGTACTTC.

DNA for the CDR3: TGTGCCTGGGGCGGCCGAGGGTTGAACACTGAAGCTTTCTTT. It codes for CAWGGRGLNTEAFF. J is TRBJ1-1 and V is TRBV30; D gene uncertain. This CDR3 is built from 14 residues. Trimming shortened V by 5 bases and J by 0 bases, and 13 bases separated the two germline ends. Germline lookup yields CDR1 GTSNPN and CDR2 SVGIG (reference sequence).

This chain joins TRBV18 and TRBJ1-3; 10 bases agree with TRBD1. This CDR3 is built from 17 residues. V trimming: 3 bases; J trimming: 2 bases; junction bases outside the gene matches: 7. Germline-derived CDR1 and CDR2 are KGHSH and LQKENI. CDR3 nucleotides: TGTGCCAGCTCACCTACTTATGGACAGGGGGCTGGAAACACCATATATTTT. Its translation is CASSPTYGQGAGNTIYF.

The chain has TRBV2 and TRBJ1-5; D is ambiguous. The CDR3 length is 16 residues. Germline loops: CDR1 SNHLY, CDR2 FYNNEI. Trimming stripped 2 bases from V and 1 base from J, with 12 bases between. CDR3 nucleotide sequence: TGTGCCAGCAGTGAACCCCTGCCTAGGAGCAATCAGCCCCAGCATTTT. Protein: CASSEPLPRSNQPQHF.

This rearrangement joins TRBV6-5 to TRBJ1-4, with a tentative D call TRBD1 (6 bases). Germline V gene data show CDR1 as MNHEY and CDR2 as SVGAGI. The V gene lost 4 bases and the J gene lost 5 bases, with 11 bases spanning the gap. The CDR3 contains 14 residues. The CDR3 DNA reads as TGTGCCAGCAGTTGGACAGTTACCAATGAAAAACTGTTTTTT. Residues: CASSWTVTNEKLFF.

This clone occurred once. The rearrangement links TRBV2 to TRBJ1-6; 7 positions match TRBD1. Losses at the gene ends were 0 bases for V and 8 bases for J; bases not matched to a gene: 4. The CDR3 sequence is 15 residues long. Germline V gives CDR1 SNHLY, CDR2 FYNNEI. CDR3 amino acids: CASSEASGQDSPLHF. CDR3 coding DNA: TGTGCCAGCAGTGAAGCTTCTGGACAGGATTCACCCCTCCACTTT.

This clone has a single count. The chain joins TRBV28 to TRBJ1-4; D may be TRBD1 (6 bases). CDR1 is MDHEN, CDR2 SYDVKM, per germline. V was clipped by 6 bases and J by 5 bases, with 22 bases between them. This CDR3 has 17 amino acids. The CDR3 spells CASSPTAWGRGNEKLFF. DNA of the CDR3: TGTGCCAGCAGCCCGACCGCCTGGGGCAGGGGAAATGAAAAACTGTTTTTT.

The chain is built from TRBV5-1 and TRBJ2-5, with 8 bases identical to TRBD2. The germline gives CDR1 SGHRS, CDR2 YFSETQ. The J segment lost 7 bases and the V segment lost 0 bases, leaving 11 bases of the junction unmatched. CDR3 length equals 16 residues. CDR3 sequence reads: CASSLGPGGSGGTQYF. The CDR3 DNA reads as TGCGCCAGCAGCTTGGGTCCGGGGGGGTCCGGTGGGACCCAGTACTTC.

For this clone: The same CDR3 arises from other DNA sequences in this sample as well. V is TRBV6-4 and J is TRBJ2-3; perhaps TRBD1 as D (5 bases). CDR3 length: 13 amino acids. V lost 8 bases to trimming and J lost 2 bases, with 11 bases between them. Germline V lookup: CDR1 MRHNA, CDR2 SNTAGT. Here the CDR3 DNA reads TGTGCCAGCGGGGCAGGACACACAGATACGCAGTATTTT. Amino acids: CASGAGHTDTQYF.

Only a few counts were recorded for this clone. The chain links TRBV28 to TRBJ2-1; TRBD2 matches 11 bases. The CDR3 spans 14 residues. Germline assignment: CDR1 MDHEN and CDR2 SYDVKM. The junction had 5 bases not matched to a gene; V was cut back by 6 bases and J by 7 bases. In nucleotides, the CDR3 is TGTGCCAGCAGAATAGCGGGGGGGCAGAATGAGCAGTTCTTC. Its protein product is CASRIAGGQNEQFF. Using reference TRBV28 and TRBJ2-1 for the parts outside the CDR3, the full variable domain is DVKVTQSSRYLVKRTGEKVFLECVQDMDHENMFWYRQDPGLGLRLIYFSYDVKMKEKGDIPEGYSVSREKKERFSLILESASTNQTSMYLCASRIAGGQNEQFFGPGTRLTVL.

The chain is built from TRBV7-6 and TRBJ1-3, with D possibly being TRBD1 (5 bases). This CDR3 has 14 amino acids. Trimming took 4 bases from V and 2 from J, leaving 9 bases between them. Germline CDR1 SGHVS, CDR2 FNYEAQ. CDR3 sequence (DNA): TGTGCCAGCAGCTCGCCAGGGACTGGAAACACCATATATTTT. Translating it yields CASSSPGTGNTIYF.

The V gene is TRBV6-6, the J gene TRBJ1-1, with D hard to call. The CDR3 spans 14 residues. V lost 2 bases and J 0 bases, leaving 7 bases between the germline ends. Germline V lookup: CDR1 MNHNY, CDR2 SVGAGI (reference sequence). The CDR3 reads CASSYAEMNTEAFF. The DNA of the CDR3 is TGTGCCAGCAGTTACGCTGAGATGAACACTGAAGCTTTCTTT.

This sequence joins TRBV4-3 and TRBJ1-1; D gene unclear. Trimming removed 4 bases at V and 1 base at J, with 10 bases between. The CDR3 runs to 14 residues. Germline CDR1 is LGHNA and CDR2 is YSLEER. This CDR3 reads CASSPHGGNTEAFF. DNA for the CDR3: TGCGCCAGCAGCCCGCATGGCGGGAACACTGAAGCTTTCTTT.

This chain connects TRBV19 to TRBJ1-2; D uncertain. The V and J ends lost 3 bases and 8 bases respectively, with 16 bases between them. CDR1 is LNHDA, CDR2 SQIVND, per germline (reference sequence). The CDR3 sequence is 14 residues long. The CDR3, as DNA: TGTGCCAGTAGTATTTCGGCGGCTCGCCGGGGCTACACCTTC. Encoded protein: CASSISAARRGYTF.

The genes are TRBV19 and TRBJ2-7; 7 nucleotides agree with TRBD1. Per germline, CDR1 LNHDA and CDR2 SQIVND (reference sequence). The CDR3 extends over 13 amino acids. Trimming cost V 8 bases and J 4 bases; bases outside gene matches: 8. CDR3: CASGMGQMYEQYF. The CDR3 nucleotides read TGTGCCAGTGGGATGGGACAGATGTACGAGCAGTACTTC.

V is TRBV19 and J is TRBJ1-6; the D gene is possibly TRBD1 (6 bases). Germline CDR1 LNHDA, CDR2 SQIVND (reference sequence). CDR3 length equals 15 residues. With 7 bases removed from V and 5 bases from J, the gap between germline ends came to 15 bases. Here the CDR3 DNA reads TGTGCCAGTAACGAGGGCAGGGGACATAATTCACCCCTCCACTTT. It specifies CASNEGRGHNSPLHF.

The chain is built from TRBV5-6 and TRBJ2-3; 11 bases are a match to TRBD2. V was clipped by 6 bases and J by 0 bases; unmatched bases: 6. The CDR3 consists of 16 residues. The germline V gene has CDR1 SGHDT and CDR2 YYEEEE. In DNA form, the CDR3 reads TGTGCCAGCAACACAAGACTAGCGGGGAGCACAGATACGCAGTATTTT. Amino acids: CASNTRLAGSTDTQYF.

CDR3 sequence (DNA): TGCGCCAGCAGCCAAGGGGAGGCGGGAATGATATACAATGAGCAGTTCTTC. Its protein is CASSQGEAGMIYNEQFF. The chain employs TRBV4-1 and TRBJ2-1, with D perhaps matching TRBD2 (6 bases). There are 17 residues in the CDR3. Germline-derived CDR1 and CDR2 are MGHRA and YSYEKL. The ends were cut back, 1 base at V and 4 bases at J, with 17 bases in the middle.